Following are 14 T cell receptor beta chains from one sample sequenced in a study of radiotherapy plus CTLA-4 blockade in lung cancer. Here immunoSEQ multiplex PCR was the method, and the copy in TCRdb shows in-frame clones only, minus some. The sample includes tens of thousands of clones, approximately 82% of them seen just once. Source: peripheral blood, taken from a patient treated with radiotherapy plus ipilimumab. The origin of the receptors is a human donor with non-small cell lung cancer that progressed on radiotherapy plus ipilimumab.

This clone has more than one count but fewer than ten. This sequence joins TRBV5-1 and TRBJ1-1; D is ambiguous. The CDR3 covers 13 residues. Trimming cost V 4 bases and J 0 bases, with 7 bases left between them. Germline V gives CDR1 SGHRS, CDR2 YFSETQ. The CDR3 reads CASSGTVNTEAFF. CDR3 sequence (DNA): TGCGCCAGCAGCGGAACAGTGAACACTGAAGCTTTCTTT.

The V and J genes are TRBV19 and TRBJ1-1; no clear D gene. The germline V gene encodes CDR1 LNHDA and CDR2 SQIVND (reference sequence). This CDR3 spans 14 amino acids. The V end lost 0 bases, the J end lost 8 bases, and 13 bases lay between the germline ends. This CDR3 reads CASSIEEETEEAFF. The CDR3 bases are TGTGCCAGTAGTATAGAGGAGGAGACGGAAGAAGCTTTCTTT.

The chain recombines TRBV5-6 with TRBJ2-7; either TRBD1 or TRBD2 may fit D (5 bases each). CDR1 is SGHDT, CDR2 YYEEEE, per germline. The CDR3 extends over 14 amino acids. With 3 bases removed from V and 4 bases from J, the gap between germline ends came to 14 bases. The CDR3 loop is CASSSRGEKYEQYF. DNA for the CDR3: TGTGCCAGCAGCTCGAGGGGCGAGAAATACGAGCAGTACTTC. Full variable domain (rest looked up from reference TRBV5-6 and TRBJ2-7): DAGVTQSPTHLIKTRGQQVTLRCSPKSGHDTVSWYQQALGQGPQFIFQYYEEEERQRGNFPDRFSGHQFPNYSSELNVNALLLGDSALYLCASSSRGEKYEQYFGPGTRLTVT.

Only one count was recorded for this clone. The rearrangement uses TRBV13 and TRBJ1-4; no definite D call. V lost 4 bases, J lost 5 bases, and 11 bases lay in between. Germline CDR1 reads PRHDT; CDR2 reads FYEKMQ (reference sequence). There are 14 residues in the CDR3. CDR3 nucleotides: TGTGCCAGCAGCTCAGGAGGTTTAAATGAAAAACTGTTTTTT. The encoded protein is CASSSGGLNEKLFF.

The V and J genes are TRBV25-1 and TRBJ1-1, with D perhaps matching TRBD1 (6 bases). V was shortened by 4 bases and J by 7 bases, with 10 bases between the two germline ends. The CDR3 runs 12 residues. The germline gives CDR1 MGHDK, CDR2 SYGVNS. The CDR3 DNA reads TGTGCCAGCAGTGTAGGGGGGTTTGAAGCTTTCTTT. Translation: CASSVGGFEAFF.

The V gene is TRBV6-5, the J gene TRBJ1-1; tentative D call: TRBD1 (6 bases). V was clipped by 6 bases and J by 3 bases, with 14 bases between them. Germline loops: CDR1 MNHEY, CDR2 SVGAGI. The CDR3 has 14 amino acids. The CDR3 sequence: CASSKTGAYTEAFF. Written as DNA, the CDR3 is TGTGCCAGCAGCAAGACAGGCGCGTACACTGAAGCTTTCTTT.

The gene calls are TRBV11-1 and TRBJ2-3, with D tentatively TRBD1 or TRBD2 (5 bases each). This CDR3 is 16 amino acids long. V was shortened by 6 bases and J by 2 bases, with 18 bases between the two germline ends. Per the germline V gene, CDR1 is SGHAT and CDR2 is FQDESV (reference sequence). CDR3 residues: CASRMGRSQSTDTQYF. Written as DNA, the CDR3 is TGTGCCAGCAGAATGGGACGTAGCCAATCCACAGATACGCAGTATTTT.

The chain carries TRBV6-1 and TRBJ2-7, with TRBD1 matching 7 bases. Germline V gene sequence: CDR1 MNHNS, CDR2 SASEGT. Trimming at V came to 4 bases and at J to 1 base, leaving 4 bases not matched to a gene. CDR3 size: 14 residues. Written as DNA, the CDR3 is TGTGCCAGCAGTGCTGGCAGGGGGTCCTACGAGCAGTACTTC. Its protein is CASSAGRGSYEQYF.

The chain has TRBV19 and TRBJ1-1; 10 bases fit TRBD1. Germline loops: CDR1 LNHDA, CDR2 SQIVND (reference sequence). This CDR3 has 16 amino acids. J was trimmed by 2 bases and V by 6 bases; bases with no gene match: 9. In nucleotides, the CDR3 is TGTGCCAGTAGACTGGGACAGGGGAAGGGTAACACTGAAGCTTTCTTT. Protein product: CASRLGQGKGNTEAFF.

V usage is TRBV14 and J usage is TRBJ2-5; D gene unclear. The CDR3 totals 13 residues. Germline CDR1 is SGHDN and CDR2 is FVKESK. The germline V and J ends were trimmed by 5 bases and 7 bases, with 14 bases remaining between them. The CDR3 DNA sequence: TGTGCCAGCAGCAACAGCCTGACGGGGACCCAGTACTTC. This encodes CASSNSLTGTQYF.

The CDR3 DNA is TGTGCCAGCAGTTACTCCTTCACTAGCCCCTACGAGCAGTACTTC. Amino acids: CASSYSFTSPYEQYF. This chain uses TRBV6-5 with TRBJ2-7, with D maybe TRBD2 (6 bases). The CDR3 runs to 15 residues. Trimming left V 0 bases short and J 2 bases short, with 11 bases between. Per germline, CDR1 MNHEY and CDR2 SVGAGI.

This sequence joins TRBV5-1 and TRBJ2-2; D is uncertain. Germline assignment: CDR1 SGHRS and CDR2 YFSETQ. The CDR3 has 15 amino acids. With 0 bases removed from V and 3 bases from J, the gap between germline ends came to 9 bases. CDR3 residues: CASSLGGSDTGELFF. CDR3 nucleotides: TGCGCCAGCAGCTTGGGGGGTTCTGACACCGGGGAGCTGTTTTTT.

This chain links TRBV5-1 with TRBJ1-5, with D unresolved. Germline CDR1 is SGHRS and CDR2 is YFSETQ. This CDR3 is built from 12 residues. The ends were cut back, 8 bases at V and 11 bases at J, with 17 bases in the middle. CDR3 in DNA: TGCGCCAGACGGGGTTACTTTATGGCCCAGCATTTT. Amino acids: CARRGYFMAQHF. Filled out from reference TRBV5-1 and TRBJ1-5, the complete variable domain reads KAGVTQTPRYLIKTRGQQVTLSCSPISGHRSVSWYQQTPGQGLQFLFEYFSETQRNKGNFPGRFSGRQFSNSRSEMNVSTLELGDSALYLCARRGYFMAQHFGDGTRLSIL.

This clone has a handful of counts. V gene TRBV7-8 combines with J gene TRBJ1-1; 9 nucleotides match TRBD1. Germline V lookup: CDR1 SGHVS, CDR2 FQNEAQ. V shed 5 bases and J 4 bases; nucleotides not matched to a gene: 8. The CDR3 runs 15 residues. The CDR3 sequence: CASSPGTGLSTEAFF. The CDR3 DNA reads as TGTGCCAGCAGCCCCGGGACAGGGTTGAGCACTGAAGCTTTCTTT.